The source of this TCR beta chain is a study of blood T cell repertoires in COVID-19. Study background: There were acute and convalescent COVID-19 samples, and they came from the United States, Italy and Spain.

The CDR3 has 14 amino acids. Germline CDR1 reads SSHAT; CDR2 reads FNYEAQ (reference sequence). A word on this clone: Mismatch with germline at one junction end may stem from a read error.

Measured with immunoSEQ multiplex PCR; TCRdb has only the in-frame clones, and not every one. The sample carries 300,000 to 400,000 clones, around nine tenths recorded once. Sequencing was carried out using PBMCs or T cells enriched from blood (not recorded which). The gene calls are TRBV7-7 and TRBJ2-2; no firm D call. The source is a woman aged 18-29 years who had recovered from COVID-19. The CDR3 spells CASSLHQNTGELFF. CDR3 DNA: TGTGCTAGCAGCTTACATCAAAACACCGGGGAGCTGTTTTTT. Complete variable domain (other parts from reference TRBV7-7 and TRBJ2-2): GAGVSQSPRYKVTKRGQDVTLRCDPISSHATLYWYQQALGQGPEFLTYFNYEAQPDKSGLPSDRFSAERPEGSISTLTIQRTEQRDSAMYRCASSLHQNTGELFFGEGSRLTVL.